The 28 T cell receptor beta chains listed next were all sequenced from one sample in a study of blood T cell repertoires in COVID-19. Only in-frame clones appear in the TCRdb table, and some are missing; sequencing was by immunoSEQ multiplex PCR. The table records 140,000 to 150,000 clones, approximately 80% of them present only once. The specimen was peripheral blood. Receptors originate from a human donor in a cohort sampled during active COVID-19.

The V gene is TRBV19, the J gene TRBJ2-3; D unclear. CDR1 and CDR2 from the germline V gene are LNHDA and SQIVND (reference sequence). The V gene lost 0 bases and the J gene lost 2 bases, with 18 bases spanning the gap. The CDR3 is made up of 18 amino acids. CDR3 DNA: TGTGCCAGTAGTATAGAGAACTACCCGATGGGTGCCACAGATACGCAGTATTTT. Residues: CASSIENYPMGATDTQYF.

Only a few counts were recorded for this clone. The gene calls are TRBV6-5 and TRBJ2-7, with D possibly matching TRBD1 (5 bases). Per the germline V gene, CDR1 is MNHEY and CDR2 is SVGAGI. V shed 1 base and J shed 3 bases, with 10 bases lying between them. CDR3 length equals 14 residues. CDR3 residues: CASSYFQGSYEQYF. The CDR3 bases are TGTGCCAGCAGTTACTTCCAGGGAAGCTACGAGCAGTACTTC.

This clone was seen a handful of times. The chain links TRBV6-4 to TRBJ2-2; 7 nucleotides line up with TRBD1. Per germline, CDR1 MRHNA and CDR2 SNTAGT. This CDR3 is built from 15 residues. V was clipped by 5 bases and J by 1 base; unmatched bases: 4. CDR3 bases: TGTGCCAGCAGTCCTAGGACAGGGAACACCGGGGAGCTGTTTTTT. Its translation: CASSPRTGNTGELFF.

This rearrangement joins TRBV10-1 to TRBJ2-5, with 9 bases that match TRBD1. Looked up from germline, CDR1 is WNHNN and CDR2 is SYGVQD (reference sequence). V dropped 5 bases and J dropped 5; count of bases not matched to a gene: 6. This CDR3 has 14 amino acids. The CDR3 reads CASSNRGLGETQYF. The CDR3 DNA follows: TGCGCCAGCAGTAACAGGGGGCTTGGGGAGACCCAGTACTTC.

V usage is TRBV2 and J usage is TRBJ2-3; 11 bases agree with TRBD2. The germline CDR1 and CDR2 sequences are SNHLY and FYNNEI. The CDR3 runs to 16 residues. After removal of 8 bases from V and 2 bases from J, the junction contained 9 bases not matched to a gene. The CDR3 region has the DNA TGTGCCAGCGGGGGGACTAGCGGACTTTTCACAGATACGCAGTATTTT. Its protein product is CASGGTSGLFTDTQYF.

This chain's CDR3 is CASSEGTGGQPQHF. As DNA, the CDR3 is TGTGCCAGCAGCGAGGGGACAGGTGGGCAGCCCCAGCATTTT. V gene TRBV9 combines with J gene TRBJ1-5; 8 bases map to TRBD1. CDR3 length: 14 residues. The V gene end was trimmed by 3 bases and the J gene end by 7 bases; junction bases not matched to a gene: 6. Germline V CDR1 and CDR2: SGDLS, YYNGEE.

The chain carries TRBV2 and TRBJ2-1, with 11 bases that match TRBD2. Trimming cost V 7 bases and J 5 bases; bases outside gene matches: 4. The germline V gene encodes CDR1 SNHLY and CDR2 FYNNEI. This CDR3 is 14 amino acids long. The CDR3 DNA sequence: TGTGCCAGCACCCCGGGACTAGCGGACAATGAGCAGTTCTTC. This translates into CASTPGLADNEQFF. The complete variable domain, with remaining parts taken from reference TRBV2 and TRBJ2-1, reads EPEVTQTPSHQVTQMGQEVILRCVPISNHLYFYWYRQILGQKVEFLVSFYNNEISEKSEIFDDQFSVERPDGSNFTLKIRSTKLEDSAMYFCASTPGLADNEQFFGPGTRLTVL.

V and J are TRBV6-5 and TRBJ2-5; possible D gene TRBD2, 6 bases. CDR3 length: 12 residues. Trimming stripped 2 bases from V and 5 bases from J, with 6 bases between. Germline V gene lookup returns CDR1 MNHEY and CDR2 SVGAGI. The CDR3 protein is CASSYAGETQYF. DNA for the CDR3: TGTGCCAGCAGTTACGCGGGGGAGACCCAGTACTTC.

This clone was seen once. The gene calls are TRBV7-6 and TRBJ2-1; 11 bases agree with TRBD2. CDR3 length: 16 residues. Trimming removed 5 bases from V and 7 bases from J; junction bases left unmatched: 10. CDR1 and CDR2 (germline): SGHVS, FNYEAQ. The chain's CDR3 is CASSPIAGGPRNEQFF. Written as DNA, the CDR3 is TGTGCCAGCAGCCCGATAGCGGGAGGGCCGAGGAATGAGCAGTTCTTC.

The rearrangement joins TRBV5-1 to TRBJ2-2, with TRBD1 as a possible D gene (6 bases). Trimming removed 5 bases at V and 3 bases at J, with 14 bases between. The CDR3 is made up of 15 amino acids. Per germline, CDR1 SGHRS and CDR2 YFSETQ. CDR3 DNA sequence: TGCGCCAGCAGGGCAGGGGCCGATTACACCGGGGAGCTGTTTTTT. It encodes CASRAGADYTGELFF.

This chain connects TRBV6-5 to TRBJ2-7; 7 bases match TRBD1. CDR3 length: 14 residues. CDR1 is MNHEY, CDR2 SVGAGI, per germline. Losses at the gene ends were 6 bases for V and 2 bases for J; bases not matched to a gene: 7. CDR3 nucleotides: TGTGCCAGCAGGGAGACAGGGCCCCCCTACGAGCAGTACTTC. Amino acid sequence: CASRETGPPYEQYF.

This chain joins TRBV30 and TRBJ1-2, with 10 bases lining up with TRBD1. CDR3 size: 14 residues. CDR1 and CDR2 (germline): GTSNPN, SVGIG (reference sequence). The V gene end was trimmed by 4 bases and the J gene end by 8 bases; junction bases not matched to a gene: 10. The chain's CDR3 is CAWTSHGQGVGYTF. CDR3 in DNA: TGTGCCTGGACCTCACACGGACAGGGGGTGGGCTACACCTTC.

The chain couples TRBV2 to TRBJ2-3; 8 nucleotides line up with TRBD1. This CDR3 comprises 14 residues. CDR1 SNHLY and CDR2 FYNNEI come from the germline V gene. The J segment lost 2 bases and the V segment lost 7 bases, leaving 5 bases of the junction unmatched. As DNA, the CDR3 is TGTGCCAGCAAGGCAGGGGGCTTCACAGATACGCAGTATTTT. Amino acid sequence: CASKAGGFTDTQYF.

This clone was detected only once. V gene TRBV6-5 combines with J gene TRBJ2-7, with D perhaps matching TRBD1 (5 bases). The CDR3 totals 14 residues. The V gene lost 4 bases and the J gene lost 0 bases, with 10 bases spanning the gap. Germline assignment: CDR1 MNHEY and CDR2 SVGAGI. In DNA, the CDR3 is TGTGCCAGCAGTTTTCAGGGTGGCTCCTACGAGCAGTACTTC. This gives the protein CASSFQGGSYEQYF.

The chain uses TRBV18 and TRBJ2-1, with 8 bases lining up with TRBD2. The germline CDR1 and CDR2 sequences are KGHSH and LQKENI. The CDR3 consists of 16 residues. Trimming cost V 3 bases and J 2 bases; bases outside gene matches: 6. The chain's CDR3 is CASSPSGRGAYNEQFF. In DNA, the CDR3 is TGTGCCAGCTCACCGAGTGGGCGGGGGGCCTACAATGAGCAGTTCTTC.

This clone has a single count. The chain couples TRBV13 to TRBJ2-1; TRBD1 matches 10 bases. This CDR3 is built from 13 residues. CDR1 is PRHDT and CDR2 is FYEKMQ in the germline V gene (reference sequence). V was clipped by 5 bases and J by 12 bases; unmatched bases: 7. CDR3 sequence reads: CASSSDRGRAQFF. In nucleotides, the CDR3 is TGTGCCAGCAGCAGCGACAGGGGGCGAGCGCAGTTCTTC.

This clone was counted ten times or more. The rearrangement uses TRBV2 and TRBJ1-2; D is perhaps TRBD1 (6 bases). V shed 1 base and J shed 2 bases, with 14 bases lying between them. Germline V gives CDR1 SNHLY, CDR2 FYNNEI. The CDR3 runs to 16 residues. CDR3 residues: CASSEGGTQTNYGYTF. The DNA of the CDR3 is TGTGCCAGCAGTGAAGGGGGGACACAAACGAACTATGGCTACACCTTC.

In its sample, this clone was seen a few times. This chain links TRBV2 with TRBJ1-5, with 9 bases aligning to TRBD1. CDR3 length: 14 amino acids. Germline V gene sequence: CDR1 SNHLY, CDR2 FYNNEI. The V gene end was trimmed by 3 bases and the J gene end by 7 bases; junction bases not matched to a gene: 4. This CDR3 is CASSEDRGEQPQHF. CDR3 nucleotides: TGTGCCAGCAGTGAGGACAGGGGAGAGCAGCCCCAGCATTTT.

This chain connects TRBV5-6 to TRBJ2-6, with no clear D. CDR3 size: 15 residues. V lost 0 bases, J lost 2 bases, and 6 bases lay in between. Germline CDR1 is SGHDT and CDR2 is YYEEEE. The CDR3 here is CASSLAGTGANVLTF. CDR3 DNA: TGTGCCAGCAGCTTGGCAGGAACTGGGGCCAACGTCCTGACTTTC.

V usage is TRBV2 and J usage is TRBJ2-1, with TRBD2 as a possible D gene (7 bases). This CDR3 has 16 amino acids. Trimming pared 8 bases from V and 3 bases from J, leaving 20 bases between. From germline, CDR1 is SNHLY and CDR2 FYNNEI. CDR3 sequence: CASRGGAGPLYNEQFF. In DNA, the CDR3 is TGTGCCAGCCGAGGGGGAGCGGGGCCCCTCTACAATGAGCAGTTCTTC. Complete variable domain (other parts from reference TRBV2 and TRBJ2-1): EPEVTQTPSHQVTQMGQEVILRCVPISNHLYFYWYRQILGQKVEFLVSFYNNEISEKSEIFDDQFSVERPDGSNFTLKIRSTKLEDSAMYFCASRGGAGPLYNEQFFGPGTRLTVL.

This chain joins TRBV19 and TRBJ2-2; 9 bases align to TRBD1. With 6 bases clipped from V and 6 bases from J, the junction kept 11 bases outside the gene matches. Germline CDR1 LNHDA, CDR2 SQIVND (reference sequence). This CDR3 has 16 amino acids. Here the CDR3 DNA reads TGTGCCAGTAGACTATGGGGACAGGGTGGCTCCGGGGAGCTGTTTTTT. It codes for CASRLWGQGGSGELFF.

The chain links TRBV28 to TRBJ2-7, with TRBD1 matching over 7 bases. Per the germline V gene, CDR1 is MDHEN and CDR2 is SYDVKM. The CDR3 spans 14 residues. Trimming cost V 6 bases and J 3 bases; bases outside gene matches: 8. The chain's CDR3 is CASSPPGQLYEQYF. CDR3 DNA sequence: TGTGCCAGCAGCCCCCCGGGACAGCTCTACGAGCAGTACTTC.

J is TRBJ2-5 and V is TRBV7-3; D may be TRBD2 (6 bases). Germline V gives CDR1 SGHTA, CDR2 FQGTGA. The CDR3 contains 14 residues. Trimming removed 5 bases from V and 5 bases from J, with 15 bases in between. DNA of the CDR3: TGTGCCAGCAGCCCCGGAGGGGCCAGGGAGACCCAGTACTTC. Translated, it gives CASSPGGARETQYF.

V and J are TRBV4-1 and TRBJ1-1; D might be TRBD1 (6 bases). Germline CDR1 and CDR2: MGHRA and YSYEKL. With 7 bases removed from V and 2 bases from J, the gap between germline ends came to 8 bases. The CDR3 is made up of 12 amino acids. In DNA, the CDR3 is TGCGCCAGCACCAGGGGAAACACTGAAGCTTTCTTT. Translated, it gives CASTRGNTEAFF.

The chain recombines TRBV9 with TRBJ1-5, with unresolved D. Between the trimmed V and J ends, which lost 6 bases and 0 bases, there was a span of 13 bases. This CDR3 has 15 amino acids. Per germline, CDR1 SGDLS and CDR2 YYNGEE. Here the CDR3 reads CASTPGEGSNQPQHF. The DNA of the CDR3 is TGTGCCAGCACCCCCGGGGAGGGTAGCAATCAGCCCCAGCATTTT.

The chain has TRBV7-8 and TRBJ1-6; 10 positions match TRBD1. The CDR3 runs 14 residues. V dropped 8 bases and J dropped 7; count of bases not matched to a gene: 5. Germline lookup yields CDR1 SGHVS and CDR2 FQNEAQ. CDR3 sequence: CASSPGQGNSPLHF. CDR3 in DNA: TGTGCCAGCTCCCCGGGACAGGGGAATTCACCCCTCCACTTT.

The chain employs TRBV4-2 and TRBJ1-5; D is possibly TRBD1 (6 bases). Germline CDR1 reads LGHNA; CDR2 reads YNFKEQ. Trimming cost V 0 bases and J 3 bases, with 9 bases left between them. The CDR3 totals 15 residues. The CDR3 DNA reads as TGTGCCAGCAGCCAAGATGGACAGTACAATCAGCCCCAGCATTTT. This gives the protein CASSQDGQYNQPQHF.

This clone was counted a single time. The chain uses TRBV28 and TRBJ1-1; maybe TRBD1 (6 bases). Trimming cost V 3 bases and J 1 base, with 12 bases left between them. CDR1 is MDHEN, CDR2 SYDVKM, per germline. The CDR3 has 15 amino acids. CDR3 in amino acids: CASSFGGGANTEAFF. CDR3 in DNA: TGTGCCAGCAGTTTCGGCGGGGGGGCGAACACTGAAGCTTTCTTT.